This TCR beta chain came from a study of brain metastases from non-small cell lung cancer. Germline CDR1 reads MNHEY; CDR2 reads SMNVEV (reference sequence). The CDR3 runs to 15 residues. The germline V and J ends were trimmed by 10 bases and 0 bases, with 17 bases remaining between them. General study results and limits: Expanded T-cell clones appeared in roughly 60% of brain metastases over primaries. T-cell infiltration was lower in brain metastases than primaries (P < 0.001).

A remark on this clone: What it recognizes is unknown.

Profiled with immunoSEQ multiplex PCR; TCRdb holds only in-frame clones, not every one. The table shows a few thousand clones, with roughly 87% occurring only once. The source of this sequence is a donor at least 40 years old with non-small cell lung cancer. The sample was primary lung tumor tissue. The chain links TRBV27 to TRBJ2-3; possible D gene TRBD2, 6 bases. The CDR3 sequence: CATALRSGSTDTQYF. The CDR3 nucleotides read TGTGCCACCGCCTTGAGGAGCGGGAGCACAGATACGCAGTATTTT.